This TCR beta chain was observed in a study of T-cell reconstitution after alpha-beta-depleted transplantation in children. The library targeted TCRbeta and was prepared with unique molecular identifiers. MiXCR, run by TCRdb on the PCR reads, gives a single entry per CDR3 protein. The data show about 610,000 distinct CDR3 sequences, under 12% seen once. The source is a human donor who donated a stem cell graft to a child with acute myeloid leukemia. The sequenced sample was PBMCs from the stem cell graft donor, obtained from the stem cell graft.

The CDR3 reads CASSTPRGQGLTEAFF. For the CDR3, the DNA is TGTGCCAGCAGCACCCCGAGGGGACAGGGGCTGACTGAAGCTTTCTTT. The chain joins TRBV9 to TRBJ1-1; 10 bases are shared with TRBD1. The J segment lost 5 bases and the V segment lost 4 bases, leaving 11 bases of the junction unmatched. CDR1 is SGDLS and CDR2 is YYNGEE in the germline V gene. The CDR3 is made up of 16 amino acids.